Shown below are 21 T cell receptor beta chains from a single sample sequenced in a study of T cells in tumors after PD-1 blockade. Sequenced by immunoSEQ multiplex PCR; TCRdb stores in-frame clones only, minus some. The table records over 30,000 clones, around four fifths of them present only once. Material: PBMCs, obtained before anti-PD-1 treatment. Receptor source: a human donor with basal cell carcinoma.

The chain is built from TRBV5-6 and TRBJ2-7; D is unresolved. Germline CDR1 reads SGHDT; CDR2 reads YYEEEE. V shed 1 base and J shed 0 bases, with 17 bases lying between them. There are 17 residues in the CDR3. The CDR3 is CASSLLHIAASSYEQYF. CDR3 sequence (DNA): TGTGCCAGCAGCTTGCTTCACATCGCGGCGAGCTCCTACGAGCAGTACTTC.

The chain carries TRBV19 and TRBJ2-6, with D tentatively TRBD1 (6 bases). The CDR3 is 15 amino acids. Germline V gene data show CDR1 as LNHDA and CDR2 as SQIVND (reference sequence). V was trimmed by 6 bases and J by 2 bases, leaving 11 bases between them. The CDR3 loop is CASRPDSTGANVLTF. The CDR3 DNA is TGTGCCAGTAGGCCGGACAGTACTGGGGCCAACGTCCTGACTTTC. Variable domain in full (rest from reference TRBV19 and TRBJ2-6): DGGITQSPKYLFRKEGQNVTLSCEQNLNHDAMYWYRQDPGQGLRLIYYSQIVNDFQKGDIAEGYSVSREKKESFPLTVTSAQKNPTAFYLCASRPDSTGANVLTFGAGSRLTVL.

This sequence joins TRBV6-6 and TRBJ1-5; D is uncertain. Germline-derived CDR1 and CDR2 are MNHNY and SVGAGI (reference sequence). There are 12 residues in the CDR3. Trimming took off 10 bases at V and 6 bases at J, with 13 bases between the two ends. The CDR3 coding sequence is TGTGCCACCATGGGGAGCGGTCAGCCCCAGCATTTT. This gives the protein CATMGSGQPQHF.

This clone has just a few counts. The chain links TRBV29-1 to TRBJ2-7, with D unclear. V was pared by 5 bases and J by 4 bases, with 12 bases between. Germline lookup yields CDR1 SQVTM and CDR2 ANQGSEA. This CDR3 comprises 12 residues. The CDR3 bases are TGCAGCGTTCGTACAGCCGTGTACGAGCAGTACTTC. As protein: CSVRTAVYEQYF.

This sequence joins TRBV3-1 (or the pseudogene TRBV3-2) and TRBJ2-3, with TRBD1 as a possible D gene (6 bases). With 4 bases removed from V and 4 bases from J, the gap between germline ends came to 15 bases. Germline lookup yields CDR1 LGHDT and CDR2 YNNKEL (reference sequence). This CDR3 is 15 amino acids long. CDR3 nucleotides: TGTGCCAGCAGCCCCCTCACAGGGAGCCCAGATACGCAGTATTTT. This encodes CASSPLTGSPDTQYF.

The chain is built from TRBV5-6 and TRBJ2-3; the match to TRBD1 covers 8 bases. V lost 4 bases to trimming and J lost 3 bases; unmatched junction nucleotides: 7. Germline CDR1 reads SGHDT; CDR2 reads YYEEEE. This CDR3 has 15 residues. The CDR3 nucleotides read TGTGCCAGCAGCGAAAACAGGGGGTGGACAGATACGCAGTATTTT. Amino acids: CASSENRGWTDTQYF.

The CDR3 region is CASSLEGGRGRVDTQYF. In nucleotides, the CDR3 is TGCGCCAGCAGCTTGGAGGGGGGCAGGGGGCGCGTAGATACGCAGTATTTT. The V and J genes are TRBV5-1 and TRBJ2-3; TRBD1 matches 8 bases. Germline assignment: CDR1 SGHRS and CDR2 YFSETQ. The CDR3 is 17 amino acids. Trimming took 0 bases from V and 5 from J; bases not matched to a gene: 11. The full variable domain, its missing parts supplied by reference TRBV5-1 and TRBJ2-3, is KAGVTQTPRYLIKTRGQQVTLSCSPISGHRSVSWYQQTPGQGLQFLFEYFSETQRNKGNFPGRFSGRQFSNSRSEMNVSTLELGDSALYLCASSLEGGRGRVDTQYFGPGTRLTVL.

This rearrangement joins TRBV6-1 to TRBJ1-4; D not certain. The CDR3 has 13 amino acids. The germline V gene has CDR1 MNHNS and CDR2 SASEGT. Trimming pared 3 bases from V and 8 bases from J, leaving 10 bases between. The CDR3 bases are TGTGCCAGCAGTGAGGCCGGGCCGGAAAAACTGTTTTTT. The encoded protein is CASSEAGPEKLFF.

CDR3 in DNA: TGTGCCAGCAGTTTAAGGCGGGATCAGCCCCAGCATTTT. It translates to CASSLRRDQPQHF. The chain links TRBV27 to TRBJ1-5; D is undetermined. The CDR3 loop spans 13 amino acids. Trimming removed 2 bases at V and 5 bases at J, with 7 bases between. The germline CDR1 and CDR2 sequences are MNHEY and SMNVEV (reference sequence).

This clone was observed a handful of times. For the CDR3, the DNA is TGTGCCAGCAGCGCGGGGACAGGCTTATCCGGAGGCTACACCTTC. It specifies CASSAGTGLSGGYTF. The chain is built from TRBV7-2 and TRBJ1-2, with 8 bases matching TRBD1. The V segment lost 5 bases and the J segment 8 bases; nucleotides outside the gene matches: 13. Germline V gene sequence: CDR1 SGHTA, CDR2 FQGNSA. The CDR3 runs to 15 residues.

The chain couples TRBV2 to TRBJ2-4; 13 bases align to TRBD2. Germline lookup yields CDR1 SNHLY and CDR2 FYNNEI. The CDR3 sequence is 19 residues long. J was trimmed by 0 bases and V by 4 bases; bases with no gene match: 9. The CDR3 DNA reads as TGTGCCAGCAGTGCGGGGACTAGCGGGGAGAGCTTAGCCAAAAACATTCAGTACTTC. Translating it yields CASSAGTSGESLAKNIQYF. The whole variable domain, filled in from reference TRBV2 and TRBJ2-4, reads EPEVTQTPSHQVTQMGQEVILRCVPISNHLYFYWYRQILGQKVEFLVSFYNNEISEKSEIFDDQFSVERPDGSNFTLKIRSTKLEDSAMYFCASSAGTSGESLAKNIQYFGAGTRLSVL.

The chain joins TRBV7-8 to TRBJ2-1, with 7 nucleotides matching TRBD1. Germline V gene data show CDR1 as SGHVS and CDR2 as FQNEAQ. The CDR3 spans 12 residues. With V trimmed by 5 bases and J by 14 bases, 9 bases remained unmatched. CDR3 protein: CASSPRTGFKFF. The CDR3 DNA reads TGTGCCAGCAGCCCGAGGACAGGTTTTAAGTTCTTC. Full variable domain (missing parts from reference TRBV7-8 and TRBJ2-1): GAGVSQSPRYKVAKRGQDVALRCDPISGHVSLFWYQQALGQGPEFLTYFQNEAQLDKSGLPSDRFFAERPEGSVSTLKIQRTQQEDSAVYLCASSPRTGFKFFGPGTRLTVL.

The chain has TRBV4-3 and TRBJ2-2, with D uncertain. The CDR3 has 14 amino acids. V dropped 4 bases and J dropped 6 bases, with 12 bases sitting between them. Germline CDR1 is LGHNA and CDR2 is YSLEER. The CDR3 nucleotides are TGCGCCAGCAGCCTTCAAAGCAACGCCGGGGAGCTGTTTTTT. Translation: CASSLQSNAGELFF.

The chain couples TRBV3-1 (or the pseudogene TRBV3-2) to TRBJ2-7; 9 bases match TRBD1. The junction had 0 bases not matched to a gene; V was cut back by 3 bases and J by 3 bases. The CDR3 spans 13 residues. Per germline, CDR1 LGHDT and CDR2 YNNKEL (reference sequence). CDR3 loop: CASSQGQGYEQYF. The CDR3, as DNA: TGTGCCAGCAGCCAGGGACAGGGCTACGAGCAGTACTTC.

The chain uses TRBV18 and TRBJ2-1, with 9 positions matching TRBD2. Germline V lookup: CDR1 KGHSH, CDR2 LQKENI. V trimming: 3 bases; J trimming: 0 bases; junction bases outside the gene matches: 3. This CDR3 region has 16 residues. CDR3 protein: CASSPGRGGSYNEQFF. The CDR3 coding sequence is TGTGCCAGCTCACCGGGGCGGGGGGGCTCCTACAATGAGCAGTTCTTC. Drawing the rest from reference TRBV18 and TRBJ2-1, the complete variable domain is NAGVMQNPRHLVRRRGQEARLRCSPMKGHSHVYWYRQLPEEGLKFMVYLQKENIIDESGMPKERFSAEFPKEGPSILRIQQVVRGDSAAYFCASSPGRGGSYNEQFFGPGTRLTVL.

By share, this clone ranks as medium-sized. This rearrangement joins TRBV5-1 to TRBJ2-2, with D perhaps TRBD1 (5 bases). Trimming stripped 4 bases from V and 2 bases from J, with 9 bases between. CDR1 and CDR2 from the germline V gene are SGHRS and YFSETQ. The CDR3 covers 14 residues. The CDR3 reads CASSVDTNTGELFF. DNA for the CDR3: TGCGCCAGCAGCGTGGACACTAACACCGGGGAGCTGTTTTTT.

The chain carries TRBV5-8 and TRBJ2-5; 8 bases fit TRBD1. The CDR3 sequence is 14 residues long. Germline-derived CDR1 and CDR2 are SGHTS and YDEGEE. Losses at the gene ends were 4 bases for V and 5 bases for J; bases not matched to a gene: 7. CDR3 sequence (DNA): TGTGCCAGCAGCGGACGGACAGGGTTTGAGACCCAGTACTTC. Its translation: CASSGRTGFETQYF.

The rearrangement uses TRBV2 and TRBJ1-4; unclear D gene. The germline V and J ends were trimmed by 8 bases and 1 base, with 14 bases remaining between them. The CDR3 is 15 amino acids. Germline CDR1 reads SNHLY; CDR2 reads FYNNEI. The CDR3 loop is CASGSIGGTNEKLFF. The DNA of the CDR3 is TGTGCCAGCGGGTCCATCGGCGGAACTAATGAAAAACTGTTTTTT.

CDR3 in DNA: TGTGCCAGCAGCCAAGAGCGGAGCACGAACACTGAAGCTTTCTTT. It is translated as CASSQERSTNTEAFF. The chain has TRBV3-1 (or the pseudogene TRBV3-2) and TRBJ1-1, with no clear D. Germline lookup yields CDR1 LGHDT and CDR2 YNNKEL (reference sequence). This CDR3 region has 15 residues. Trimming removed 0 bases from V and 1 base from J, with 9 bases in between.

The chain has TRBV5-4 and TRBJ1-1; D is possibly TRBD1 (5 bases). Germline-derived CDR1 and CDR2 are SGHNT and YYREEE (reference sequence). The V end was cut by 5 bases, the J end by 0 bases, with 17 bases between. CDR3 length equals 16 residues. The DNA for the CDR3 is TGTGCCAGCAGGCAGACCGGGAGGGGTATGAACACTGAAGCTTTCTTT. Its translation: CASRQTGRGMNTEAFF.

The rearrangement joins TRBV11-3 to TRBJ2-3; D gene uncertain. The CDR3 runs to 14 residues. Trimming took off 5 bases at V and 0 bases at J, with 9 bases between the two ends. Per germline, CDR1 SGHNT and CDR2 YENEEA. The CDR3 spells CASSVRSSTDTQYF. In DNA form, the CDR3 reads TGTGCCAGCAGCGTCCGTTCTAGCACAGATACGCAGTATTTT. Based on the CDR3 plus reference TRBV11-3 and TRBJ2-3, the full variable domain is EAGVVQSPRYKIIEKKQPVAFWCNPISGHNTLYWYLQNLGQGPELLIRYENEEAVDDSQLPKDRFSAERLKGVDSTLKIQPAELGDSAVYLCASSVRSSTDTQYFGPGTRLTVL.